The clone carrying this TCR beta chain occurred many times. V lost 3 bases and J lost 4, with 6 bases in between. Germline V gene lookup returns CDR1 SGHTA and CDR2 FQGNSA. The CDR3 length is 12 residues. Indicated time point: blood at routine non-recurrence follow-up after resection. Unsorted samples of tumor, nontumor lung or frozen PBMC had their whole RNA sequenced. The data belong to a study of spatial heterogeneity in lung cancer. Every TCR cDNA molecule bore a unique molecular identifier. TCRdb redid the calling of the 5' RACE reads with MiXCR, one entry per CDR3 protein. Of some 54,000 distinct CDR3 sequences in the sample, 7.4% were seen once.

V gene TRBV7-2 combines with J gene TRBJ1-2; D is ambiguous. Sequences were derived from PBMCs, sampled at follow-up. The clonotype comes from a female donor with early-stage non-small cell lung cancer. CDR3 bases: TGTGCCAGCAGCTTGGTCGGCTATGGCTACACCTTC. Translation: CASSLVGYGYTF.